These 27 T cell receptor beta chains were all obtained from the same sample, sequenced in a study of beta chain features in type 1 diabetes. As every portion of the isolated RNA was reverse transcribed, the sequencing read expressed TCRB transcripts. Some clones are missing from TCRdb's copy, which holds only in-frame ones; the method was immunoSEQ multiplex PCR. This table has 500,000 to 650,000 clones, approximately 13% appearing once. General observations from the study: Across all four CD4+ subsets, people with type 1 diabetes showed modestly shorter TCRB CDR3s.

These TCRs are of unknown antigen specificity. The specimen was naive CD4+ T cells from blood. These receptors were taken from a man between 25 and 39 years old with type 1 diabetes.

The chain employs TRBV18 and TRBJ2-1; a possible D gene is TRBD2 (6 bases). Germline V gene data show CDR1 as KGHSH and CDR2 as LQKENI. There are 13 residues in the CDR3. Trimming left V 3 bases short and J 9 bases short, with 12 bases between. The CDR3 reads CASSPLGGSEQFF. CDR3 sequence (DNA): TGTGCCAGCTCACCCCTGGGGGGAAGTGAGCAGTTCTTC.

The genes are TRBV19 and TRBJ2-1; possibly TRBD2 for D (5 bases). Germline CDR1 reads LNHDA; CDR2 reads SQIVND (reference sequence). The CDR3 consists of 14 residues. Trimming cost V 4 bases and J 3 bases, with 10 bases left between them. DNA of the CDR3: TGTGCCAGTAGTACCGGGGAGAGCTACAATGAGCAGTTCTTC. It yields the protein CASSTGESYNEQFF.

The gene calls are TRBV30 and TRBJ2-5; 9 positions match TRBD2. J lost 5 bases, V lost 5 bases, and 9 bases had no gene match. Per germline, CDR1 GTSNPN and CDR2 SVGIG (reference sequence). This CDR3 spans 14 amino acids. The chain's CDR3 is CAWGLSGGGETQYF. CDR3 sequence (DNA): TGTGCCTGGGGACTTAGCGGGGGCGGGGAGACCCAGTACTTC.

This clone appeared a few times. The V and J genes are TRBV5-4 and TRBJ2-7; D gene uncertain. V lost 3 bases, J lost 5 bases, and 18 bases lay in between. Germline-derived CDR1 and CDR2 are SGHNT and YYREEE (reference sequence). This CDR3 comprises 15 residues. Here the CDR3 reads CASSSQSQAPHEQYF. The DNA for the CDR3 is TGTGCCAGCAGCTCACAAAGCCAGGCTCCCCACGAGCAGTACTTC.

The gene calls are TRBV10-3 and TRBJ2-2; tentatively, D is TRBD1 (8 bases). Germline CDR1 and CDR2: ENHRY and SYGVKD. Trimming took 10 bases from V and 3 from J, leaving 15 bases between them. This CDR3 region has 14 residues. CDR3 in amino acids: CATRTGRDTGELFF. DNA of the CDR3: TGTGCCACCCGGACAGGGAGGGACACCGGGGAGCTGTTTTTT.

The chain has TRBV7-2 and TRBJ1-1; TRBD1 might be the D (5 bases). CDR1 and CDR2 (germline): SGHTA, FQGNSA. V lost 1 base and J 1 base, leaving 10 bases between the germline ends. The CDR3 contains 15 residues. As DNA, the CDR3 is TGTGCCAGCAGCTTAGGACCCAGGGAGAACACTGAAGCTTTCTTT. Amino acids: CASSLGPRENTEAFF.

In regard to this clone: This sample includes further DNA sequences coding for the same CDR3. The chain employs TRBV18 and TRBJ2-7; no firm D call. The CDR3 length is 13 residues. Deletions cut 1 base from V and 2 bases from J, with 6 bases between. CDR1 is KGHSH and CDR2 is LQKENI in the germline V gene. CDR3 in amino acids: CASSPQGAYEQYF. In DNA, the CDR3 is TGTGCCAGCTCACCACAGGGCGCCTACGAGCAGTACTTC.

V gene TRBV28 combines with J gene TRBJ2-7; 9 nucleotides match TRBD1. Germline V gene sequence: CDR1 MDHEN, CDR2 SYDVKM. The CDR3 totals 15 residues. Losses at the gene ends were 2 bases for V and 1 base for J; bases not matched to a gene: 3. In DNA form, the CDR3 reads TGTGCCAGCAGTTTACGAGGGACAGGGTCCTACGAGCAGTACTTC. Translating gives CASSLRGTGSYEQYF.

The chain couples TRBV28 to TRBJ1-5; D may be TRBD1 (5 bases). V gave up 4 bases and J gave up 7 bases, with 17 bases separating them. This CDR3 is built from 15 residues. The germline CDR1 and CDR2 sequences are MDHEN and SYDVKM. DNA of the CDR3: TGTGCCAGCAGTTCCCGCCTGACAGCAGGACAGCCCCAGCATTTT. Its protein product is CASSSRLTAGQPQHF.

V and J are TRBV29-1 and TRBJ2-3; D is unresolved. The CDR3 totals 11 residues. V lost 7 bases to trimming and J lost 2 bases, with 7 bases between them. Germline lookup yields CDR1 SQVTM and CDR2 ANQGSEA. The CDR3 loop is CSADYTDTQYF. Written as DNA, the CDR3 is TGCAGCGCGGATTACACAGATACGCAGTATTTT.

This clone has just a few counts. The gene calls are TRBV29-1 and TRBJ2-1, with D perhaps matching TRBD1 (6 bases). Germline CDR1 is SQVTM and CDR2 is ANQGSEA. This CDR3 is built from 12 residues. DNA of the CDR3: TGCACTACGACGACAGGACTCAATGAGCAGTTCTTC. It specifies CTTTTGLNEQFF.

The genes are TRBV7-9 and TRBJ2-7; possible D gene TRBD1, 6 bases. CDR1 SEHNR and CDR2 FQNEAQ come from the germline V gene (reference sequence). CDR3 length: 12 amino acids. Deletions cut 0 bases from V and 6 bases from J, with 6 bases between. The CDR3 spells CASSLAGGEQYF. DNA for the CDR3: TGTGCCAGCAGCTTAGCAGGGGGCGAGCAGTACTTC.

The chain joins TRBV9 to TRBJ2-7; D is ambiguous. Germline V gene data show CDR1 as SGDLS and CDR2 as YYNGEE. With 4 bases removed from V and 7 bases from J, the gap between germline ends came to 18 bases. This CDR3 is 14 amino acids long. CDR3 sequence reads: CASSTSLGEQEQYF. CDR3 DNA sequence: TGTGCCAGCAGCACATCTTTAGGCGAGCAGGAGCAGTACTTC.

This clone occurred a few times. This chain links TRBV9 with TRBJ2-5; D call uncertain. Germline CDR1 and CDR2: SGDLS and YYNGEE. V shed 0 bases and J shed 2 bases, with 8 bases lying between them. This CDR3 comprises 14 residues. CDR3 sequence reads: CASSVAQNQETQYF. The CDR3 region has the DNA TGTGCCAGCAGCGTAGCCCAGAATCAAGAGACCCAGTACTTC.

This clone was detected a few times. This rearrangement joins TRBV4-2 to TRBJ2-4; D remains unclear. The length of the CDR3 is 14 residues. V dropped 2 bases and J dropped 8 bases, with 13 bases sitting between them. Germline V gene sequence: CDR1 LGHNA, CDR2 YNFKEQ. As DNA, the CDR3 is TGTGCCAGCAGCCAAAGCAGTATCGCTGACATTCAGTACTTC. Amino acid sequence: CASSQSSIADIQYF.

J is TRBJ2-3 and V is TRBV6-5; 12 nucleotides agree with TRBD2. Trimming at V came to 4 bases and at J to 2 bases, leaving 4 bases not matched to a gene. CDR1 and CDR2 (germline): MNHEY, SVGAGI. The CDR3 contains 16 residues. The CDR3 bases are TGTGCCAGCAGTTCGGGACTAGCGGGTAACACAGATACGCAGTATTTT. Translating it yields CASSSGLAGNTDTQYF.

The table lists this clone with a few counts. The chain couples TRBV4-3 to TRBJ1-3; D not resolved. CDR1 is LGHNA and CDR2 is YSLEER in the germline V gene. V dropped 0 bases and J dropped 0 bases, with 12 bases sitting between them. The CDR3 runs to 17 residues. CDR3 protein: CASSQDWFRSSGNTIYF. The CDR3 DNA is TGCGCCAGCAGCCAAGACTGGTTCCGAAGCTCTGGAAACACCATATATTTT.

J is TRBJ2-7 and V is TRBV4-1; D remains ambiguous. Germline values: CDR1 MGHRA, CDR2 YSYEKL. V was trimmed by 3 bases and J by 7 bases, leaving 16 bases between them. The CDR3 extends over 14 amino acids. Here the CDR3 DNA reads TGCGCCAGCAGCCAGCTACAGTCATCGCATGAGCAGTACTTC. Translating it yields CASSQLQSSHEQYF.

This clone was detected only a few times. This chain links TRBV7-2 with TRBJ1-1, with 7 bases lining up with TRBD1. The CDR3 length is 13 residues. Trimming took 8 bases from V and 1 from J; bases not matched to a gene: 4. Germline CDR1 and CDR2: SGHTA and FQGNSA. The CDR3 bases are TGTGCCAGCCTGGGACAGCGGAACACTGAAGCTTTCTTT. The encoded protein is CASLGQRNTEAFF.

This clone appeared a few times. This CDR3 is CASSLKRIAGPSTDTQYF. DNA for the CDR3: TGTGCCAGCAGCCTTAAAAGAATAGCGGGGCCGAGCACAGATACGCAGTATTTT. This chain uses TRBV7-9 with TRBJ2-3, with 8 nucleotides matching TRBD2. CDR1 SEHNR and CDR2 FQNEAQ come from the germline V gene (reference sequence). The CDR3 spans 18 residues. Germline trimming cut 5 bases from V and 0 bases from J; bases unmatched to any gene: 13.

V is TRBV5-6 and J is TRBJ2-7, with D perhaps TRBD1 (5 bases). The CDR3 is 15 residues long. Per germline, CDR1 SGHDT and CDR2 YYEEEE. Trimming stripped 0 bases from V and 3 bases from J, with 13 bases between. CDR3 sequence reads: CASSLGQRTVYEQYF. CDR3 nucleotide sequence: TGTGCCAGCAGCTTGGGACAGCGAACGGTCTACGAGCAGTACTTC.

Comments on this clone: Other DNA sequences in the same sample also yield this CDR3. The chain couples TRBV30 to TRBJ1-2; no firm D call. The CDR3 has 13 residues. Germline loops: CDR1 GTSNPN, CDR2 SVGIG (reference sequence). Trimming cost V 0 bases and J 2 bases, with 7 bases left between them. The chain's CDR3 is CAWSVLGNYGYTF. The CDR3 nucleotides are TGTGCCTGGAGTGTCCTGGGGAACTATGGCTACACCTTC.

There are a few counts of this clone. The chain uses TRBV7-6 and TRBJ1-5, with 7 bases aligning to TRBD1. Germline CDR1 is SGHVS and CDR2 is FNYEAQ. The CDR3 sequence is 14 residues long. V trimming: 4 bases; J trimming: 9 bases; junction bases outside the gene matches: 9. The DNA for the CDR3 is TGTGCCAGCAGCTCCCGACAGGGAGAGGGGCCCCAGCATTTT. Its protein product is CASSSRQGEGPQHF.

This clone came up a few times. The V call is TRBV9, the J call TRBJ2-7; D possibly uses TRBD1 or TRBD2 (5 bases each). The CDR3 length is 16 residues. Trimming cost V 6 bases and J 7 bases, with 26 bases left between them. Germline CDR1 reads SGDLS; CDR2 reads YYNGEE. For the CDR3, the DNA is TGTGCCAGCACGAACGGCCTGGACCGAGCTGGGGGAGAGCAGTACTTC. Translated: CASTNGLDRAGGEQYF.

V and J are TRBV7-9 and TRBJ1-3; D not certain. This CDR3 has 15 residues. Germline CDR1 and CDR2: SEHNR and FQNEAQ (reference sequence). Trimming removed 5 bases from V and 2 bases from J, with 13 bases in between. CDR3 sequence reads: CASSPGSMAGNTIYF. CDR3 bases: TGTGCCAGCAGCCCCGGGTCAATGGCTGGAAACACCATATATTTT. Full variable domain (outside the CDR3, taken from reference TRBV7-9 and TRBJ1-3): DTGVSQNPRHKITKRGQNVTFRCDPISEHNRLYWYRQTLGQGPEFLTYFQNEAQLEKSRLLSDRFSAERPKGSFSTLEIQRTEQGDSAMYLCASSPGSMAGNTIYFGEGSWLTVV.

This chain links TRBV6-5 with TRBJ2-1; 9 positions agree with TRBD1. V shed 5 bases, J shed 5 bases, and the junction held 7 bases outside the gene matches. Germline V gene lookup returns CDR1 MNHEY and CDR2 SVGAGI. The CDR3 contains 15 residues. CDR3 protein: CASSPSWDRDNEQFF. CDR3 DNA sequence: TGTGCCAGCAGTCCGTCGTGGGACAGGGACAATGAGCAGTTCTTC.

This clone was counted between two and nine times. V gene TRBV7-9 combines with J gene TRBJ1-4; no clear D. Germline assignment: CDR1 SEHNR and CDR2 FQNEAQ (reference sequence). The CDR3 extends over 13 amino acids. Trimming took off 5 bases at V and 4 bases at J, with 8 bases between the two ends. CDR3 coding DNA: TGTGCCAGCAGCGGAGACGGTAATGAAAAACTGTTTTTT. This translates into CASSGDGNEKLFF.